The rows below give T cell receptor beta chains drawn from one sample of a study of shared clonotypes between healthy human individuals. Repertoires were generated with immunoSEQ multiplex PCR, while TCRdb's copy carries only in-frame clones and drops some. The sample has 800,000 to 1,200,000 clones; approximately 78% are singletons. The specimen was memory CD4+ T cells from PBMCs. These receptors were taken from a man younger than 35 in good health. Some clones in this sample may be carry-over from other donors' samples. Each CDR3 is given with its conserved first and last residue. D genes are given only for firm matches. Not all rows give a size; the values are once, few, many and, for expanded clones, a class.

CASSQGGVKDTQYF | TGCGCCAGCAGCCAAGGAGGGGTTAAGGATACGCAGTATTTT | NA | TRBV4-1 | NA | TRBJ2-3
CASSPGLPSWPPPEQYF | TGTGCCAGCAGTCCAGGTCTTCCGAGTTGGCCGCCCCCCGAGCAGTACTTC | NA | TRBV27 | NA | TRBJ2-7
CASSVGASNRANEQFF | TGTGCCAGCAGCGTAGGGGCTAGCAATCGTGCCAATGAGCAGTTCTTC | NA | TRBV9 | many | TRBJ2-1
CASSSLDRGRNDGYTF | TGTGCCAGCAGTTCCCTAGACAGGGGGCGTAATGATGGCTACACCTTC | TRBD1 | TRBV28 | NA | TRBJ1-2
CASSYDRGIYGYTF | TGTGCCAGCAGTTACGACAGGGGAATCTATGGCTACACCTTC | TRBD1 | TRBV6-6 | NA | TRBJ1-2
CASRTLAEGYNEQFF | TGTGCCAGCAGGACACTAGCGGAGGGTTACAATGAGCAGTTCTTC | TRBD2 | TRBV6-5 | few | TRBJ2-1
CASSGGVSSSYNEQFF | TGCGCCAGCAGCGGGGGGGTTTCGAGCTCCTACAATGAGCAGTTCTTC | TRBD2 | TRBV5-1 | NA | TRBJ2-1
CASKGTGSGEQFF | TGTGCCAGCAAGGGAACGGGCTCTGGTGAGCAGTTCTTC | NA | TRBV2 | NA | TRBJ2-1
CASSYSTGDAKNIQYF | TGTGCCAGCAGTTACTCGACAGGGGACGCCAAAAACATTCAGTACTTC | TRBD1 | TRBV6-6 | NA | TRBJ2-4
CASSPPSGGYNEQFF | TGTGCCAGCAGCCCCCCTAGCGGGGGGTACAATGAGCAGTTCTTC | TRBD2 | TRBV7-2 | NA | TRBJ2-1
CASSLEGFATGELFF | TGTGCCAGCAGCTTGGAAGGGTTTGCCACCGGGGAGCTGTTTTTT | NA | TRBV5-8 | NA | TRBJ2-2
CASSFRGQMETQYF | TGTGCCAGCAGCTTCAGGGGGCAGATGGAGACCCAGTACTTC | TRBD1 | TRBV5-6 | once | TRBJ2-5
CASSYTGGTEAFF | TGTGCCAGCAGCTATACAGGGGGGACTGAAGCTTTCTTT | TRBD1 | TRBV7-6 | NA | TRBJ1-1
CASSSRARQRGSYEQYF | TGTGCCAGTAGTTCAAGGGCTCGGCAGAGGGGCTCCTACGAGCAGTACTTC | NA | TRBV19 | NA | TRBJ2-7
CASSPSGSSYEQYF | TGTGCCAGCAGCCCTAGCGGGAGCTCCTACGAGCAGTACTTC | TRBD2 | TRBV9 | NA | TRBJ2-7
CASSFRQSRAFF | TGTGCCAGCAGTTTCCGGCAATCACGAGCTTTCTTT | NA | TRBV28 | NA | TRBJ1-1
CASSPPEDRAHEQYF | TGTGCCAGCTCACCACCGGAGGACAGGGCCCACGAGCAGTACTTC | TRBD1 | TRBV18 | NA | TRBJ2-7
CASSTSGRARAGELFF | TGTGCCAGCAGTACTAGCGGGAGGGCCAGGGCCGGGGAGCTGTTTTTT | TRBD2 | TRBV2 | NA | TRBJ2-2
CASSLGLAGDAGEQFF | TGTGCCAGCAGCCTCGGACTAGCGGGAGACGCGGGGGAGCAGTTCTTC | TRBD2 | TRBV7-8 | NA | TRBJ2-1
CASSDLEGNEQFF | TGTGCCAGCAGTGACTTAGAGGGAAATGAGCAGTTCTTC | NA | TRBV6-4 | once | TRBJ2-1